Listed here are 6 T cell receptor beta chains from one sample, sequenced in a study of T cell clonotyping in hematopoietic cell transplantation. The method was immunoSEQ multiplex PCR; TCRdb's version includes in-frame clones alone and lacks a portion of them. Of approximately 8,800 clones in the sample, more than 80% are singletons; the top ten hold 51%. Source: PBMCs, taken at the time of graft-versus-host disease after allogeneic stem cell transplant. The receptors here all came from a male patient aged 60 to 75 who had an allogeneic stem cell transplant from an unrelated donor, so the T cells may come from the graft donor. Some clones in this sample may be carry-over from other donors' samples.

This clone was counted only a few times. The rearrangement uses TRBV29-1 and TRBJ1-2, with a tentative D call TRBD1 (6 bases). Germline values: CDR1 SQVTM, CDR2 ANQGSEA. The V gene lost 6 bases and the J gene lost 6 bases, with 17 bases spanning the gap. The CDR3 has 13 amino acids. The CDR3 DNA follows: TGCAGCGTGGACGGTTGGGGGGCGAATGGCTACACCTTC. Protein: CSVDGWGANGYTF.

The V and J genes are TRBV7-2 and TRBJ2-7; 9 positions agree with TRBD1. The germline CDR1 and CDR2 sequences are SGHTA and FQGNSA. The V and J ends lost 4 bases and 5 bases, in that order; junction bases with no gene match: 3. The CDR3 covers 13 residues. This CDR3 reads CASSWDRVDEQYF. CDR3 coding DNA: TGTGCCAGCAGCTGGGACAGGGTGGACGAGCAGTACTTC.

The chain couples TRBV2 to TRBJ1-5; the D is unclear. This CDR3 contains 15 residues. Germline assignment: CDR1 SNHLY and CDR2 FYNNEI. Trimming shortened V by 1 base and J by 7 bases, and 14 bases separated the two germline ends. CDR3 region: CASSEVGQSLQPQHF. CDR3 nucleotides: TGTGCCAGCAGTGAAGTCGGTCAGTCGTTGCAGCCCCAGCATTTT.

V and J are TRBV14 and TRBJ2-1; D is unresolved. Germline CDR1 SGHDN, CDR2 FVKESK. V lost 4 bases and J 9 bases, leaving 10 bases between the germline ends. CDR3 length equals 12 residues. The CDR3 sequence: CASSPHVIEQFF. CDR3 nucleotide sequence: TGTGCCAGCAGCCCTCACGTCATTGAGCAGTTCTTC.

A single count supports this clone. The genes are TRBV7-9 and TRBJ1-3; D gene ambiguous. The CDR3 loop spans 15 amino acids. Per the germline V gene, CDR1 is SEHNR and CDR2 is FQNEAQ (reference sequence). Trimming removed 7 bases from V and 0 bases from J, with 13 bases in between. CDR3 residues: CASNGRENSGNTIYF. Written as DNA, the CDR3 is TGTGCCAGCAACGGGAGGGAAAACTCTGGAAACACCATATATTTT.

V gene TRBV27 combines with J gene TRBJ1-2; D not certain. V was cut by 4 bases and J by 2 bases, with 11 bases left in between. Germline V gives CDR1 MNHEY, CDR2 SMNVEV (reference sequence). This CDR3 is 14 amino acids long. The CDR3 sequence is CASSSRSGNYGYTF. CDR3 DNA: TGTGCCAGCAGTTCCCGAAGTGGGAACTATGGCTACACCTTC.